In its sample, the clone carrying this T cell receptor beta chain was seen once. Its specificity is not known. As for time point: 2015-2016 season, pre-vaccination. Germline V gene data show CDR1 as GTSNPN and CDR2 as SVGIG (reference sequence). The V gene lost 5 bases and the J gene lost 12 bases, with 8 bases spanning the gap. The CDR3 runs to 10 residues. The data originate from a study of follicular helper T cells after annual influenza vaccination. TCRdb keeps only in-frame clones here, not all; method: immunoSEQ multiplex PCR. The data show about 5,000 clones, approximately 85% seen once. Points from the study as a whole: Successive annual vaccinations recalled a recurrent oligoclonal ICOS+CD38+ cTfh response with influenza-specific clonotypes. Day 7 ICOS+CD38+ clones later appeared mostly in ICOS-CD38- cTfh.

The sequencing used CXCR5+ CD38- circulating T follicular helper cells from blood, collected on the day of influenza vaccination. Sample subset: circulating Tfh, non-naive CD4+CXCR5+PD-1+ (ICOS+CD38+ or ICOS-CD38-). This clonotype was obtained from an adult who received the influenza vaccine. V and J are TRBV30 and TRBJ2-6; tentatively, D is TRBD2 (7 bases). In DNA form, the CDR3 reads TGTGCCTGGGGGGGGGCCGTCCTGACTTTC. Translation gives CAWGGAVLTF.